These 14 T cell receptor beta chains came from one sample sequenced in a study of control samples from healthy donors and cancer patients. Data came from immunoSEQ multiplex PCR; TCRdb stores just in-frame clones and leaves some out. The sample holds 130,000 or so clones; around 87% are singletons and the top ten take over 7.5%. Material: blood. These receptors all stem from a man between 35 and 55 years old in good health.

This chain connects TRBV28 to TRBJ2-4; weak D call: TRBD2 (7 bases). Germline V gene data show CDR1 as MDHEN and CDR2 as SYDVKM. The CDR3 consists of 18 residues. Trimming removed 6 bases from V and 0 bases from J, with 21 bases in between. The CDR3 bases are TGTGCCAGCAGCAGAGGGGGTCCGGCGGGGGTAGCCAAAAACATTCAGTACTTC. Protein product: CASSRGGPAGVAKNIQYF.

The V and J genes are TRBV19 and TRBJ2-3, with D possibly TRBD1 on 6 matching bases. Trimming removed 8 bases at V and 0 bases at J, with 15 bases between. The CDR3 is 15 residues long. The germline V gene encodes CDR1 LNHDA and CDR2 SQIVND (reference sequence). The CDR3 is CASHPADSSTDTQYF. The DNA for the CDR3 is TGTGCCAGTCACCCCGCGGACAGTAGCACAGATACGCAGTATTTT.

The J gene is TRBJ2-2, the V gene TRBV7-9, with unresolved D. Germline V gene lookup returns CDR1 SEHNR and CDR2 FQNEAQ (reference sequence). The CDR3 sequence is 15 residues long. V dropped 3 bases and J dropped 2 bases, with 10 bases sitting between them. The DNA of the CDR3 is TGTGCCAGCAGCTTCGGACCCCTTAACACCGGGGAGCTGTTTTTT. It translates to CASSFGPLNTGELFF.

CDR3 nucleotide sequence: TGTGCCAGCAGCCCCGACGGGTTCAAGAGGGAGACCCAGTACTTC. Its translation: CASSPDGFKRETQYF. The chain has TRBV6-2 or TRBV6-3 and TRBJ2-5; D call uncertain. V shed 6 bases and J shed 5 bases, with 19 bases lying between them. The CDR3 contains 15 residues. Germline-derived CDR1 and CDR2 are MNHEY and SVGEGT.

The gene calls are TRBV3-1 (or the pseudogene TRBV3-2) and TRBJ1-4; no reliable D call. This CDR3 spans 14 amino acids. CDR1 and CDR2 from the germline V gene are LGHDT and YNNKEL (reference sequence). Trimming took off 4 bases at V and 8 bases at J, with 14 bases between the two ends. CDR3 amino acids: CASSPFFEREKLFF. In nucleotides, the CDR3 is TGTGCCAGCAGCCCTTTTTTTGAAAGGGAAAAACTGTTTTTT.

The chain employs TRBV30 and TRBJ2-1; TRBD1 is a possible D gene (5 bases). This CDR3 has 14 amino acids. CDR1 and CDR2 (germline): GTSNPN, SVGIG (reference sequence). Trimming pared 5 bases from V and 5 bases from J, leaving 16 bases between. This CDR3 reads CAWSAGLGDNEQFF. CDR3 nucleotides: TGTGCCTGGTCCGCAGGGTTAGGAGACAATGAGCAGTTCTTC.

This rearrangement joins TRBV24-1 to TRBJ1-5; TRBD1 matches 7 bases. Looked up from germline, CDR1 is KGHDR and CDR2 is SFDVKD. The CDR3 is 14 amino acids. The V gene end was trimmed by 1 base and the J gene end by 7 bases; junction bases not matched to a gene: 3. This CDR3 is CATSDLGGGQPQHF. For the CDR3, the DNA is TGTGCCACCAGTGATTTAGGGGGCGGGCAGCCCCAGCATTTT.

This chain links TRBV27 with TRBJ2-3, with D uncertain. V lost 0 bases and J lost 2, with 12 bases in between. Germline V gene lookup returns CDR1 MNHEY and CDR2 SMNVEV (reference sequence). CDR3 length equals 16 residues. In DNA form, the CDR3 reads TGTGCCAGCAGTTTATCGTCCCCGTGGACCACAGATACGCAGTATTTT. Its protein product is CASSLSSPWTTDTQYF.

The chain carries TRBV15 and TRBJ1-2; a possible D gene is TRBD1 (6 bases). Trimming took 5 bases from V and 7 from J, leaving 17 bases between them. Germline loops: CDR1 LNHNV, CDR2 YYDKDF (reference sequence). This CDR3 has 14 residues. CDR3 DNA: TGTGCCACCAGCGCCATGTGGGGGGCCGGTGGCTACACCTTC. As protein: CATSAMWGAGGYTF.

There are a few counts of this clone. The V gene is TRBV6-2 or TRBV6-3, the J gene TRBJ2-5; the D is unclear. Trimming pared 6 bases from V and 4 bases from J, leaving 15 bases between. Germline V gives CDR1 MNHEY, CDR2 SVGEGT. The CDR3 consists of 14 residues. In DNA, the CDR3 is TGTGCCAGCAGCCCACAGAGGATGGGAGAGACCCAGTACTTC. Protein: CASSPQRMGETQYF.

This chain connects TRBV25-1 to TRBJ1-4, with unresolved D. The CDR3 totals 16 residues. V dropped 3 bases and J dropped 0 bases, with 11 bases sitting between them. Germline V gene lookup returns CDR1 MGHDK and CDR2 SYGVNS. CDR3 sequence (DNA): TGTGCCAGCAGTGATCCCCGCAGAACAACTAATGAAAAACTGTTTTTT. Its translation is CASSDPRRTTNEKLFF.

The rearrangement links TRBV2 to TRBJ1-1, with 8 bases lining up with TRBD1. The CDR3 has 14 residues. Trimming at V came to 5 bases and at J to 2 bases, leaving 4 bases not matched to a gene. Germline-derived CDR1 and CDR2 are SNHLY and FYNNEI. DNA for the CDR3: TGTGCCAGCAGTATCGGACAGGGTAACACTGAAGCTTTCTTT. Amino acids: CASSIGQGNTEAFF.

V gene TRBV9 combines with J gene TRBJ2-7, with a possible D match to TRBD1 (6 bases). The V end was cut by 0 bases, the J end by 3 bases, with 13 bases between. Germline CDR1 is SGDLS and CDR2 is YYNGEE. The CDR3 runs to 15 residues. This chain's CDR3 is CASSVDVTGGYEQYF. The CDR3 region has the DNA TGTGCCAGCAGCGTAGATGTGACAGGTGGCTACGAGCAGTACTTC.

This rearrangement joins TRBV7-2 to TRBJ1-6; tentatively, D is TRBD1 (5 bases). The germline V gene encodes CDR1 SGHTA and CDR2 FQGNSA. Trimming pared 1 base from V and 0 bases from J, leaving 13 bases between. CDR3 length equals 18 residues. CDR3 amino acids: CASSLVWGTSSYNSPLHF. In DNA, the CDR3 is TGTGCCAGCAGCTTAGTTTGGGGGACCAGCTCCTATAATTCACCCCTCCACTTT.